A selection of T cell receptor beta chains follows, all from one sample in a study of cytomegalovirus exposure and HLA in healthy donors. Measured with immunoSEQ multiplex PCR; TCRdb has only the in-frame clones, and not every one. The table shows 160,000 or so clones, with 70% occurring only once. The sample comprised PBMCs. These receptors were obtained from a man younger than 35 in good health and CMV-seropositive. Each CDR3 is given with its conserved first and last residue. The order of the fields is D gene, clone size, J gene, V gene, CDR3 protein, CDR3 DNA. A D gene is named only where the DNA matches it firmly. The size entry is marked missing in some rows and otherwise reads once, few, many or a size class.

NA,few,TRBJ2-3,TRBV5-1,CASSLVYGEMTDTQYF,TGCGCCAGCAGCTTGGTTTATGGGGAGATGACAGATACGCAGTATTTT
TRBD2,few,TRBJ2-1,TRBV25-1,CASSQPTSGRANEQFF,TGTGCCAGCAGTCAACCCACTAGCGGGAGGGCCAATGAGCAGTTCTTC
TRBD1,once,TRBJ2-1,TRBV5-6,CASSYGTGSYNEQFF,TGTGCCAGCAGCTACGGGACAGGTTCCTACAATGAGCAGTTCTTC
TRBD1,once,TRBJ1-3,TRBV10-3,CATSTDRADLGNTIYF,TGTGCCACCAGTACGGACAGGGCGGACCTTGGAAACACCATATATTTT
NA,NA,TRBJ1-5,TRBV19,CASSTLIRGDQPQHF,TGTGCCAGTAGTACTCTGATCAGGGGTGATCAGCCCCAGCATTTT
NA,NA,TRBJ1-6,TRBV19,CASSTRDSPLHF,TGTGCCAGTAGTACTAGAGATTCACCCCTCCACTTT
TRBD2,NA,TRBJ2-2,TRBV19,CASSISGPYGGTGELFF,TGTGCCAGTAGTATCTCCGGACCCTACGGGGGGACCGGGGAGCTGTTTTTT
NA,NA,TRBJ1-1,TRBV6-1,CASSDSVNTEAFF,TGTGCCAGCAGTGACAGTGTGAACACTGAAGCTTTCTTT
TRBD1,NA,TRBJ2-1,TRBV28,CASRLPGGYNEQFF,TGTGCCAGCAGGTTACCAGGGGGTTACAATGAGCAGTTCTTC
NA,NA,TRBJ1-5,TRBV6-5,CASSTRQNQPQHF,TGTGCCAGCAGTACGCGGCAAAATCAGCCCCAGCATTTT
NA,few,TRBJ1-2,TRBV2,CASSEGPLGGYTF,TGTGCCAGCAGTGAAGGCCCCCTAGGAGGCTACACCTTC
TRBD1,NA,TRBJ2-5,TRBV5-1,CASSFTRTGGSETQYF,TGCGCCAGCAGCTTCACCCGGACAGGGGGCAGTGAGACCCAGTACTTC
TRBD1,NA,TRBJ1-2,TRBV5-6,CASTRGNEGAYGYTF,TGTGCCAGCACCCGAGGAAATGAGGGGGCGTATGGCTACACCTTC
NA,once,TRBJ1-3,TRBV6-1,CASGTRVTGNTIYF,TGTGCCAGCGGCACGAGGGTAACTGGAAACACCATATATTTT
TRBD1,NA,TRBJ1-1,TRBV5-1,CASSPQGGATEAFF,TGCGCCAGCAGCCCCCAGGGGGGTGCCACTGAAGCTTTCTTT
NA,few,TRBJ1-5,TRBV6-1,CASSEGGALGQPQHF,TGTGCCAGCAGTGAGGGGGGGGCGCTGGGTCAGCCCCAGCATTTT
TRBD1,NA,TRBJ1-2,TRBV7-8,CASSLGQGGYTF,TGTGCCAGCAGCTTGGGACAGGGCGGCTACACCTTC
TRBD2,few,TRBJ2-3,TRBV5-4,CASSPRGASGGAGDTQYF,TGTGCCAGCAGCCCCCGGGGGGCTAGCGGGGGGGCCGGAGATACGCAGTATTTT
TRBD1,few,TRBJ2-6,TRBV5-1,CASSLQGQGIIGANVLTF,TGCGCCAGCAGCTTGCAGGGACAGGGCATCATAGGGGCCAACGTCCTGACTTTC
NA,NA,TRBJ1-2,TRBV19,CASSGDDSSYGYTF,TGTGCCAGTAGCGGGGATGATTCTAGCTATGGCTACACCTTC
TRBD1,NA,TRBJ1-5,TRBV27,CASRNTRTGDQPQHF,TGTGCCAGCAGAAATACGCGGACAGGGGATCAGCCCCAGCATTTT
TRBD1,few,TRBJ1-1,TRBV28,CASSPPGQGGDTEAFF,TGTGCCAGCAGTCCCCCTGGACAGGGAGGGGACACTGAAGCTTTCTTT
TRBD1,few,TRBJ1-2,TRBV5-6,CASSQKKFRTGDYGYTF,TGTGCCAGCAGCCAAAAAAAATTTCGGACAGGGGATTATGGCTACACCTTC
NA,NA,TRBJ1-1,TRBV4-2,CASSPRANTEAFF,TGTGCCAGCAGCCCCCGCGCTAACACTGAAGCTTTCTTT
NA,NA,TRBJ2-1,TRBV27,CASSLNGGTPLNEEQFF,TGTGCCAGCAGTTTAAATGGGGGGACTCCGCTTAATGAGGAGCAGTTCTTC
TRBD2,NA,TRBJ2-2,TRBV19,CASSIGLAGGRNTGELFF,TGTGCCAGTAGTATTGGACTAGCGGGAGGGAGAAACACCGGGGAGCTGTTTTTT
TRBD1,NA,TRBJ1-1,TRBV7-9,CASSSRQGTLNTEAFF,TGTGCCAGCAGCTCCCGACAGGGAACCTTGAACACTGAAGCTTTCTTT
TRBD1,NA,TRBJ1-4,TRBV25-1,CASSDFGQEGSTNEKLFF,TGTGCCAGCAGTGATTTTGGACAGGAGGGATCAACTAATGAAAAACTGTTTTTT
NA,few,TRBJ2-3,TRBV7-2,CASSLSAGTDTQYF,TGTGCCAGCAGCTTATCTGCGGGGACAGATACGCAGTATTTT
TRBD2,few,TRBJ2-1,TRBV4-1,CASSQPFRLAGANEQFF,TGCGCCAGCAGCCAACCCTTTCGACTAGCGGGGGCCAATGAGCAGTTCTTC
TRBD2,NA,TRBJ2-5,TRBV6-6,CASSKRLAGGPTQYF,TGTGCCAGCAGTAAACGACTAGCGGGAGGCCCGACCCAGTACTTC
TRBD1,NA,TRBJ1-1,TRBV4-1,CASSQSPTGGFKEAFF,TGCGCCAGCAGCCAATCCCCTACAGGGGGCTTTAAGGAAGCTTTCTTT
NA,NA,TRBJ2-3,TRBV29-1,CSVDDSRRADTQYF,TGCAGCGTTGATGACTCCCGGCGAGCTGATACGCAGTATTTT
TRBD1,NA,TRBJ1-1,TRBV11-1,CASSSSWDREYTEAFF,TGTGCCAGCAGCTCCTCGTGGGACAGGGAATACACTGAAGCTTTCTTT
TRBD2,NA,TRBJ2-2,TRBV4-1,CASSQDRLAGIGELFF,TGCGCCAGCAGCCAAGATCGACTAGCGGGAATCGGGGAGCTGTTTTTT
NA,many,TRBJ1-1,TRBV6-5,CASSYEGLVAFF,TGTGCCAGCAGTTACGAGGGATTGGTTGCTTTCTTT
TRBD1,few,TRBJ1-1,TRBV12-5,CASGLWTGWDTEAFF,TGTGCTAGTGGTCTGTGGACAGGGTGGGACACTGAAGCTTTCTTT
TRBD1,NA,TRBJ1-2,TRBV30,CAWSVLTGGTGYTF,TGTGCCTGGAGTGTGCTGACAGGGGGTACTGGCTACACCTTC
TRBD1,NA,TRBJ1-1,TRBV6-5,CASSATGGTEAFF,TGTGCCAGCAGTGCGACAGGGGGCACTGAAGCTTTCTTT
TRBD2,NA,TRBJ2-1,TRBV11-3,CASSLGTSGVYNEQFF,TGTGCCAGCAGCTTAGGGACTAGCGGGGTCTACAATGAGCAGTTCTTC
NA,NA,TRBJ1-3,TRBV5-6,CASSIVYSGNTIYF,TGTGCCAGCAGCATTGTCTACTCTGGAAACACCATATATTTT
NA,NA,TRBJ1-2,TRBV7-8,CASSPNPGFYGYTF,TGTGCCAGCAGCCCGAACCCCGGGTTCTATGGCTACACCTTC
NA,once,TRBJ1-2,TRBV30,CAWSRRRTYQNRGYTF,TGTGCCTGGAGTCGAAGAAGGACTTATCAAAACCGCGGCTACACCTTC
NA,NA,TRBJ1-1,TRBV27,CASSFGENTEAFF,TGTGCCAGCAGTTTTGGGGAGAACACTGAGGCTTTCTTT
TRBD1,few,TRBJ1-3,TRBV4-2,CASSQDRGNTIYF,TGTGCCAGCAGCCAGGACAGGGGAAACACCATATATTTT
NA,NA,TRBJ1-3,TRBV28,CASSFPGGAGNTIYF,TGTGCCAGCAGTTTCCCCGGGGGAGCCGGAAACACCATATATTTT
TRBD1,NA,TRBJ1-2,TRBV6-1,CASSEYTGEVSYGYTF,TGTGCCAGCAGTGAGTATACAGGGGAAGTGTCCTATGGCTACACCTTC
TRBD1,NA,TRBJ1-1,TRBV11-3,CASSITGGTEAFF,TGTGCCAGCAGCATAACAGGGGGCACTGAAGCTTTCTTT
TRBD1,NA,TRBJ2-1,TRBV27,CASRGSGTGNFNEQFF,TGTGCCAGCAGGGGTTCCGGGACAGGGAACTTCAATGAGCAGTTCTTC
TRBD1,NA,TRBJ1-3,TRBV9,CASSVAGRGSGNTIYF,TGTGCCAGCAGCGTAGCTGGCAGGGGGTCTGGAAACACCATATATTTT
NA,once,TRBJ2-3,TRBV2,CASSDRTERGTDTQYF,TGTGCCAGCAGTGACAGGACAGAACGGGGCACAGATACGCAGTATTTT
NA,NA,TRBJ2-4,TRBV19,CASSFGPAKNIQYF,TGTGCCAGTAGTTTTGGGCCGGCCAAAAACATTCAGTACTTC
TRBD2,NA,TRBJ2-3,TRBV19,CASTPLLAGAQDTQYF,TGTGCCAGTACCCCTCTTCTAGCGGGAGCCCAAGATACGCAGTATTTT